This TCR beta chain was retrieved from a study of blood T cell repertoires in COVID-19. Trimming cost V 1 base and J 8 bases, with 13 bases left between them. Germline CDR1 and CDR2: SGHRS and YFSETQ. This CDR3 has 14 residues. Authors' analysis steps: From reference gene primer amplification, estimates of nucleated cell counts were derived. Assay used: immunoSEQ multiplex PCR; TCRdb lists only in-frame clones, some missing. Clone size and V and J calls were adopted from that table, with D and trimming inferred from the DNA. The data contain about 120,000 clones, 80% to 85% of them singletons. Living in 24 US areas, the participants were between roughly 18 and 89 years of age.

Sequences were obtained from PBMCs or T cells enriched from blood (not recorded which). This receptor was taken from a woman between 25 and 40 years old who had recovered from COVID-19. The gene calls are TRBV5-1 and TRBJ2-1; D possibly corresponds to TRBD1 (5 bases). CDR3 amino acids: CASSLRQGWDEQFF. The CDR3 DNA reads as TGCGCCAGCAGCTTGAGGCAGGGATGGGATGAGCAGTTCTTC.